This passage covers 12 T cell receptor beta chains from one sample sequenced in a study of radiation and T cells in renal cell carcinoma. The time point was: blood 2 weeks post-SBRT. Treatment of the sample: 15 Gy SBRT to primary tumor, nephrectomy 4 weeks later. Assay used: immunoSEQ multiplex PCR; TCRdb lists only in-frame clones, some missing. The sample lists tens of thousands of clones; 80% were seen once. Here the sequenced sample was blood, taken from a patient whose treatment included radiotherapy and nephrectomy. These receptors were taken from a woman aged 70-85 years with renal cell carcinoma.

This sequence joins TRBV20-1 and TRBJ2-1, with a tentative D call TRBD2 (6 bases). The CDR3 length is 11 residues. Per germline, CDR1 DFQATT and CDR2 SNEGSKA (reference sequence). V was trimmed by 7 bases and J by 4 bases, leaving 8 bases between them. The CDR3 region has the DNA TGCAGTGTGGCGGGGTACAATGAGCAGTTCTTC. Protein: CSVAGYNEQFF.

The chain joins TRBV9 to TRBJ2-3; a possible D gene is TRBD2 (5 bases). The CDR3 extends over 18 amino acids. Germline CDR1 reads SGDLS; CDR2 reads YYNGEE. Trimming took 3 bases from V and 1 from J, leaving 21 bases between them. CDR3 bases: TGTGCCAGCAGCGAAAACATATGGGGTGTGGAGGGCACAGATACGCAGTATTTT. Residues: CASSENIWGVEGTDTQYF.

This chain links TRBV19 with TRBJ1-1; 7 nucleotides agree with TRBD1. With 6 bases clipped from V and 4 bases from J, the junction kept 5 bases outside the gene matches. CDR3 length equals 13 residues. Germline V CDR1 and CDR2: LNHDA, SQIVND (reference sequence). The CDR3 is CASRTGVSTEAFF. The CDR3 nucleotides read TGTGCCAGTAGAACAGGGGTGAGCACTGAAGCTTTCTTT.

This chain joins TRBV4-2 and TRBJ2-1; D gene unclear. CDR3 size: 15 residues. With 2 bases removed from V and 0 bases from J, the gap between germline ends came to 8 bases. Per the germline V gene, CDR1 is LGHNA and CDR2 is YNFKEQ. The CDR3 region has the DNA TGTGCCAGCAGCCAATCCTTGGGCTCCTACAATGAGCAGTTCTTC. The encoded protein is CASSQSLGSYNEQFF.

The rearrangement uses TRBV5-1 and TRBJ2-7, with D perhaps matching TRBD1 or TRBD2 (5 bases each). The CDR3 is made up of 14 amino acids. V was pared by 4 bases and J by 4 bases, with 15 bases between. The V gene's germline CDR1 is SGHRS and CDR2 YFSETQ. This CDR3 reads CASSPRDGPYEQYF. CDR3 DNA: TGCGCCAGCAGCCCCCGGGACGGACCATACGAGCAGTACTTC.

In its sample, this clone was seen once. The V and J genes are TRBV29-1 and TRBJ2-3, with TRBD1 identical over 7 bases. Germline assignment: CDR1 SQVTM and CDR2 ANQGSEA. The CDR3 contains 16 residues. J lost 2 bases, V lost 6 bases, and 14 bases had no gene match. The CDR3 reads CSVSGTEKFFTDTQYF. The CDR3 region has the DNA TGCAGCGTCTCCGGGACAGAGAAATTTTTCACAGATACGCAGTATTTT.

The rearrangement uses TRBV6-7 and TRBJ2-1; no firm D call. TRBV6-7 is noted as an ORF with a role that remains uncertain. V lost 2 bases to trimming and J lost 8 bases, with 13 bases between them. The CDR3 runs to 14 residues. CDR3 amino acids: CASSYPDPEDEQFF. The CDR3 region has the DNA TGTGCCAGCAGTTACCCGGACCCAGAGGATGAGCAGTTCTTC.

This chain uses TRBV10-3 with TRBJ2-7; D is unclear. Germline V lookup: CDR1 ENHRY, CDR2 SYGVKD. This CDR3 has 11 amino acids. CDR3 in amino acids: CASSRSDEQYF. The DNA for the CDR3 is TGTGCGAGCTCTAGGTCTGACGAGCAGTACTTC.

The chain is built from TRBV10-1 and TRBJ2-2, with D possibly matching TRBD1 (5 bases). CDR3 length: 14 residues. V lost 4 bases and J 4 bases, leaving 10 bases between the germline ends. The germline V gene encodes CDR1 WNHNN and CDR2 SYGVQD (reference sequence). The CDR3 region has the DNA TGCGCCAGCAGTGCTCAGGGAAGCACCGGGGAGCTGTTTTTT. Translating gives CASSAQGSTGELFF.

This clone has a single count. The genes are TRBV6-6 and TRBJ2-5, with 9 positions matching TRBD1. Germline values: CDR1 MNHNY, CDR2 SVGAGI (reference sequence). This CDR3 region has 16 residues. With V trimmed by 1 base and J by 4 bases, 7 bases remained unmatched. The CDR3 is CASSYLGQGGGETQYF. The CDR3, as DNA: TGTGCCAGCAGTTACTTGGGACAGGGAGGTGGAGAGACCCAGTACTTC.

The CDR3 DNA is TGTGCCATCAGAGGGGGCTCCTACGAGCAGTACTTC. It codes for CAIRGGSYEQYF. The chain employs TRBV10-3 and TRBJ2-7, with a weak D call TRBD1 (6 bases). The CDR3 has 12 amino acids. Trimming shortened V by 6 bases and J by 0 bases, and 6 bases separated the two germline ends. Germline CDR1 reads ENHRY; CDR2 reads SYGVKD.

The chain has TRBV11-2 and TRBJ1-2; D call uncertain. Trimming pared 1 base from V and 6 bases from J, leaving 12 bases between. The CDR3 runs 14 residues. Germline CDR1 reads SGHAT; CDR2 reads FQNNGV. In nucleotides, the CDR3 is TGTGCCAGCAGCTTAGGCGGAGCCGGCGATGGCTACACCTTC. Its translation: CASSLGGAGDGYTF.